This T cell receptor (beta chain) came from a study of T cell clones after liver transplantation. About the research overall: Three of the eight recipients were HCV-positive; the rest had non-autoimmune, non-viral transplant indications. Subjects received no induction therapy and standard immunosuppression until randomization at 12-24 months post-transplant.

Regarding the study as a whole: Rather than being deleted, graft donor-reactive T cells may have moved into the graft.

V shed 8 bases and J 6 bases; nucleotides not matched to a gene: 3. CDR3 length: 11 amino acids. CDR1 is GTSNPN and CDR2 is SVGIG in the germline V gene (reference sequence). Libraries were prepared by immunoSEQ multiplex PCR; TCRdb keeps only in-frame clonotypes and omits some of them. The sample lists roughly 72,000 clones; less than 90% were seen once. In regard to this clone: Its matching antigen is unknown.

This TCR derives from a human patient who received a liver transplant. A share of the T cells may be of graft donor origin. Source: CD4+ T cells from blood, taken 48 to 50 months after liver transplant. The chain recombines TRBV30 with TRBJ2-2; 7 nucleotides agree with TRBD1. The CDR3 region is CASDRAGELFF. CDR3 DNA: TGTGCCAGCGACAGGGCCGGGGAGCTGTTTTTT.